In this sample, the clone carrying this T cell receptor (beta chain) turned up a few times. Its target is not known. This sample is part of a study of CD8 T cells in ankylosing spondylitis. Findings and caveats of the study: Reportedly, disease-linked clones are significantly enriched in ankylosing spondylitis patients' matched synovial fluid. As for the disease-linked clones, they showed a CD8+ phenotype and occurred at relatively low frequencies in peripheral blood. About 8 highly homologous variants made up a TCR beta motif that seemed to typify ankylosing spondylitis blood.

Preparation of TCR beta libraries was done by quantitative 5'-RACE with molecular barcodes. Using its own MiXCR run on the 5' RACE reads, TCRdb lists one record per CDR3 protein. This sample has roughly 700,000 distinct CDR3 sequences, with around 20% found just once. Sample: blood, either unsorted or a sorted T cell fraction (not recorded which). This clonotype was obtained from a male donor with ankylosing spondylitis.

CDR3 sequence reads: CSVEDDGESNQPQHF. The CDR3 nucleotides read TGCAGCGTTGAAGATGATGGGGAAAGCAATCAGCCCCAGCATTTT. V gene TRBV29-1 combines with J gene TRBJ1-5; unclear D gene. Germline-derived CDR1 and CDR2 are SQVTM and ANQGSEA. The CDR3 is 15 amino acids. Trimming stripped 0 bases from V and 1 base from J, with 10 bases between.